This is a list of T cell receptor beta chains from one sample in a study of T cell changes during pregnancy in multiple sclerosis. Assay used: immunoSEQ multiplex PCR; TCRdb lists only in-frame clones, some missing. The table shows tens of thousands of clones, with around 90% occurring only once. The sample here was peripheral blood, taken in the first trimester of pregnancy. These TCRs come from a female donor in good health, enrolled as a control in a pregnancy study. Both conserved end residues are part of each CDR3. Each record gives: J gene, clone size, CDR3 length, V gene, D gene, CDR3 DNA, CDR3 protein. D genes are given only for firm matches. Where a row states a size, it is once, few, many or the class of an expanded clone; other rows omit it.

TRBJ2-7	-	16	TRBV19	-	TGTGCCAGTAGTATAAGCGACCTTTCGAGCTCCTACGAGCAGTACTTC	CASSISDLSSSYEQYF
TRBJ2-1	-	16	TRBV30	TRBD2	TGTGCCTGGAGTCCACCGGGACTAGCGGGATACAATGAGCAGTTCTTC	CAWSPPGLAGYNEQFF
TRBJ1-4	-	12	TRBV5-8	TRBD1	TGTGCCAGCAGCTCGACAGGGGAAAAACTGTTTTTT	CASSSTGEKLFF
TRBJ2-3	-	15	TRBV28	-	TGTGCCAGCAGTTCCGGGTCACGAAGCACAGATACGCAGTATTTT	CASSSGSRSTDTQYF
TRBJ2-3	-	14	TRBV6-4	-	TGTGCCAGCAGTGACGACGCGGCCACAGATACGCAGTATTTT	CASSDDAATDTQYF
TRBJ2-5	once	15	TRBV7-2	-	TGTGCCAGCAGCCCCTGGGACTGGCTGGATGGGACCCAGTACTTC	CASSPWDWLDGTQYF
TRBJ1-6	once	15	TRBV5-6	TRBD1	TGTGCCAGCAGCCGACAGGGCTTCGATAATTCACCCCTCCACTTT	CASSRQGFDNSPLHF
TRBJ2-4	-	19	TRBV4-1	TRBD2	TGCGCCAGCAGCACTCCGGGACTAGCGGGATCGGGGGCCAAAAACATTCAGTACTTC	CASSTPGLAGSGAKNIQYF
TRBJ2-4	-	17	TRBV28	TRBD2	TGTGCCAGCAGTGTCCTTAGCGGGACGGGGACCAAAAACATTCAGTACTTC	CASSVLSGTGTKNIQYF
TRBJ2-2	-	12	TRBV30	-	TGTGCCTGGGCACAGGGTGCCGGGGAGCTGTTTTTT	CAWAQGAGELFF
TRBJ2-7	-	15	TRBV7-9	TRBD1	TGTGCCAGCAGCTCCACAGGGGGGCGCTCCTACGAGCAGTACTTC	CASSSTGGRSYEQYF
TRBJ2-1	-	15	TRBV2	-	TGTGCCAGCACCACCGGTCTAGATTCCTACAATGAGCAGTTCTTC	CASTTGLDSYNEQFF
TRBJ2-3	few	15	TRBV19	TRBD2	TGTGCCAGTAGTAGGGAGGGCGGGACTAGGAATACGCAGTATTTT	CASSREGGTRNTQYF
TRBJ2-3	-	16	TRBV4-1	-	TGCGCCAGCAGCCAAGAATTAGCGGAAGGCACAGATACGCAGTATTTT	CASSQELAEGTDTQYF
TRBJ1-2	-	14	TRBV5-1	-	TGCGCCAGCAGCTTGGAGGGGGATTCCTATGGCTACACCTTC	CASSLEGDSYGYTF
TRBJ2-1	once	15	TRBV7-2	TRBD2	TGTGCCAGCAGCTCCGAGCTAGCGGGGAACAATGAGCAGTTCTTC	CASSSELAGNNEQFF
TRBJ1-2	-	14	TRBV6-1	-	TGTGCCAGCAGTGACCCCTGGACAGACTATGGCTACACCTTC	CASSDPWTDYGYTF
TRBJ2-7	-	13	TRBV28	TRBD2	TGTGCCAGCAGAGGCGGGAGCTTTTACGAGCAGTACTTC	CASRGGSFYEQYF
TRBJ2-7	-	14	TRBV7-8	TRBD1	TGTGCCAGCAGCGCCCGGACAGGGCGTCCCGAGCAGTACTTC	CASSARTGRPEQYF
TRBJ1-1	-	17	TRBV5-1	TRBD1	TGCGCCAGCAGCGGAACCTCGGACAGGCACATGAACACTGAAGCTTTCTTT	CASSGTSDRHMNTEAFF
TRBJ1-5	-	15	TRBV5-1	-	TGCGCCAGCAGCTTGGACGCCACAGGTAGATCGCCCCAGCATTTT	CASSLDATGRSPQHF
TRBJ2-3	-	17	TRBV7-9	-	TGTGCCAGCAGATATCTACAGGGCACTGCGGGGGCAGATACGCAGTATTTT	CASRYLQGTAGADTQYF
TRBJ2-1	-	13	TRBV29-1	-	TGCAGCTCCTCGGGGAGCGCCTACAATGAGCAGTTCTTC	CSSSGSAYNEQFF
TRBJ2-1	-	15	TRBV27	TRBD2	TGTGCCAGCAGTTTAAGTAGCGGGAGCCCCAATGAGCAGTTCTTC	CASSLSSGSPNEQFF
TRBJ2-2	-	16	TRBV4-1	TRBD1	TGCGCCAGCAGCCAGGGGGACAGGGGCGACACCGGGGAGCTGTTTTTT	CASSQGDRGDTGELFF
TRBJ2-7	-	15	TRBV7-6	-	TGTGCCAGCACCCCCTTGGGCGGGACAGCTTACGAGCAGTACTTC	CASTPLGGTAYEQYF
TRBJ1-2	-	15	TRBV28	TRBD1	TGTGCCAGCAGTTCGTTTCCCGGGACAGGGAATGGCTACACCTTC	CASSSFPGTGNGYTF
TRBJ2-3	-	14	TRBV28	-	TGTGCCAGCACTAACCGGGGTCCAGCAGATACGCAGTATTTT	CASTNRGPADTQYF
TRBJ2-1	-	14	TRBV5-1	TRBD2	TGCGCCAGCAAAAACGGGGGGTTCAACAATGAGCAGTTCTTC	CASKNGGFNNEQFF
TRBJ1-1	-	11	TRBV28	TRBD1	TGTGCCAGCAGTCAGGACAGGGTGGCTTTCTTT	CASSQDRVAFF
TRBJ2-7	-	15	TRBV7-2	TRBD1	TGTGCCAGCAGAAGAGGGACAGGGGCGATCTACGAGCAGTACTTC	CASRRGTGAIYEQYF
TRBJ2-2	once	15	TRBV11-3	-	TGTGCCAGCACCCCCGGAGGGGCTAACACCGGGGAGCTGTTTTTT	CASTPGGANTGELFF